A single sample is the source of the 20 T cell receptor beta chains below, sequenced in a study of blood T cells in healthy people across ages. Alongside a J-beta primer mix, a sample-barcoded 5' primer served in a second PCR lasting roughly 6 to 11 cycles. TCRdb itself ran the 5' RACE reads through MiXCR, one entry per CDR3 protein. Of about a million distinct CDR3 sequences in the sample, approximately 38% were seen once. The specimen sequenced was blood. These receptors came from a man aged 18-30 years in good health.

V usage is TRBV24-1 and J usage is TRBJ2-7; D is undetermined. The V gene lost 7 bases and the J gene lost 2 bases, with 5 bases spanning the gap. This CDR3 region has 11 residues. CDR1 and CDR2 (germline): KGHDR, SFDVKD. In nucleotides, the CDR3 is TGTGCCACCAGCCGGCCCTACGAGCAGTACTTC. Translating gives CATSRPYEQYF.

The rearrangement joins TRBV20-1 to TRBJ1-4, with D unresolved. CDR1 and CDR2 from the germline V gene are DFQATT and SNEGSKA (reference sequence). The ends were cut back, 6 bases at V and 8 bases at J, with 10 bases in the middle. The CDR3 covers 11 residues. The CDR3 sequence: CSAPLWEKLFF. Written as DNA, the CDR3 is TGCAGTGCCCCTCTCTGGGAAAAACTGTTTTTT.

The J gene is TRBJ1-1, the V gene TRBV4-2; unclear D gene. V lost 9 bases and J 1 base, leaving 9 bases between the germline ends. The CDR3 length is 12 residues. Per germline, CDR1 LGHNA and CDR2 YNFKEQ. The CDR3 sequence is CASLGRNTEAFF. The DNA for the CDR3 is TGTGCCAGTCTCGGAAGGAACACTGAAGCTTTCTTT.

This clonotype was seen more than once but under ten times. The chain has TRBV7-9 and TRBJ2-3; TRBD2 aligns across 12 bases. The germline V gene encodes CDR1 SEHNR and CDR2 FQNEAQ (reference sequence). J gave up 5 bases and V 4 bases, and 7 bases lay outside the gene matches. The CDR3 consists of 16 residues. The CDR3: CASSSPLAGGVDTQYF. CDR3 nucleotide sequence: TGTGCCAGCAGCTCACCACTAGCGGGGGGTGTAGATACGCAGTATTTT.

The chain carries TRBV7-9 and TRBJ1-6, with 9 bases aligning to TRBD1. J was trimmed by 13 bases and V by 4 bases; bases with no gene match: 14. The germline gives CDR1 SEHNR, CDR2 FQNEAQ (reference sequence). CDR3 length equals 16 residues. This chain's CDR3 is CASSSAGQGLVAPLHF. The CDR3 DNA follows: TGTGCCAGCAGCTCAGCGGGACAGGGACTAGTGGCTCCCCTCCACTTT.

This clonotype was counted a few times. V is TRBV4-2 and J is TRBJ1-1; possibly TRBD1 for D (5 bases). The CDR3 is made up of 16 amino acids. The ends were cut back, 0 bases at V and 0 bases at J, with 11 bases in the middle. CDR1 and CDR2 (germline): LGHNA, YNFKEQ. This CDR3 reads CASSQDPGGMNTEAFF. CDR3 bases: TGTGCCAGCAGCCAAGATCCCGGGGGTATGAACACTGAAGCTTTCTTT.

This clonotype came up a few times. The V gene is TRBV6-2 or TRBV6-3, the J gene TRBJ1-2, with a possible D match to TRBD1 (5 bases). V was cut by 5 bases and J by 4 bases, with 23 bases left in between. This CDR3 contains 17 residues. Germline lookup yields CDR1 MNHEY and CDR2 SVGEGT. CDR3 sequence reads: CASSDSRTGRLIYGYTF. CDR3 coding DNA: TGTGCCAGCAGTGATTCCCGGACGGGACGGCTGATCTATGGCTACACCTTC.

This clonotype was seen more than once but under ten times. The CDR3 DNA is TGTGCCAGCAGTGGAGACAGGGGGTCGGTTGGCTACACCTTC. It codes for CASSGDRGSVGYTF. J is TRBJ1-2 and V is TRBV25-1; 9 positions agree with TRBD1. Germline CDR1 is MGHDK and CDR2 is SYGVNS. V trimming: 4 bases; J trimming: 7 bases; junction bases outside the gene matches: 7. The CDR3 totals 14 residues.

To note about this clonotype: One end of the junction is discordant with germline, which a read error may explain. J is TRBJ1-6 and V is TRBV3-1; D gene uncertain. Germline V gene lookup returns CDR1 LGHDT and CDR2 YNNKEL (reference sequence). This CDR3 contains 13 residues. The CDR3 DNA sequence: TGTGCCAGCAGCCCGAGGGATGGGTCACCCCCCCACTTT. Protein: CASSPRDGSPPHF.

The DNA for the CDR3 is TGTGCCAGCAGTGAAAATCCTGTGGATACGCAGTATTTT. Residues: CASSENPVDTQYF. V usage is TRBV6-1 and J usage is TRBJ2-3, with D unresolved. The CDR3 has 13 amino acids. Germline V gene data show CDR1 as MNHNS and CDR2 as SASEGT. V lost 2 bases and J 6 bases, leaving 9 bases between the germline ends.

This chain uses TRBV19 with TRBJ1-5; D gene ambiguous. The germline V gene encodes CDR1 LNHDA and CDR2 SQIVND (reference sequence). CDR3 length: 15 residues. The V end lost 0 bases, the J end lost 7 bases, and 13 bases lay between the germline ends. CDR3 DNA: TGTGCCAGTAGTATAGATCAAGGGTTTCTACAGCCCCAGCATTTT. Encoded protein: CASSIDQGFLQPQHF.

This chain connects TRBV7-9 to TRBJ1-3; the D gene is possibly TRBD1 (6 bases). CDR3 length equals 15 residues. Trimming pared 3 bases from V and 3 bases from J, leaving 12 bases between. CDR1 is SEHNR, CDR2 FQNEAQ, per germline (reference sequence). CDR3 loop: CASSFSGEIGNTIYF. The CDR3 nucleotides are TGTGCCAGCAGCTTCTCAGGGGAAATTGGAAACACCATATATTTT.

The chain is built from TRBV10-3 and TRBJ2-3; weak D call: TRBD1 (6 bases). V was cut by 4 bases and J by 3 bases, with 8 bases left in between. CDR1 ENHRY and CDR2 SYGVKD come from the germline V gene. This CDR3 comprises 13 residues. The CDR3 spells CAISGTDTDTQYF. CDR3 DNA sequence: TGTGCCATCAGTGGGACAGATACAGATACGCAGTATTTT.

CDR3 nucleotide sequence: TGCGCCAGCAGCGGGGATGGCATTCCTAGCACAGATACGCAGTATTTT. Translated: CASSGDGIPSTDTQYF. The V and J genes are TRBV5-1 and TRBJ2-3; no reliable D call. The V and J ends lost 4 bases and 0 bases respectively, with 15 bases between them. The germline V gene encodes CDR1 SGHRS and CDR2 YFSETQ. The CDR3 is 16 residues long.

Only a few counts were recorded for this clonotype. The J gene is TRBJ2-1, the V gene TRBV24-1; TRBD1 aligns across 11 bases. This CDR3 region has 15 residues. V lost 4 bases to trimming and J lost 4 bases; unmatched junction nucleotides: 2. Germline assignment: CDR1 KGHDR and CDR2 SFDVKD. In DNA, the CDR3 is TGTGCCACCAGTGACGGGACAGGGGGATACAATGAGCAGTTCTTC. It codes for CATSDGTGGYNEQFF.

The chain joins TRBV15 to TRBJ1-5; no firm D call. Germline V gives CDR1 LNHNV, CDR2 YYDKDF (reference sequence). The CDR3 has 14 amino acids. Trimming pared 1 base from V and 2 bases from J, leaving 6 bases between. The CDR3 region is CATSRGLGNQPQHF. The CDR3 DNA sequence: TGTGCCACCAGCAGAGGTCTTGGCAATCAGCCCCAGCATTTT.

This chain uses TRBV7-9 with TRBJ1-6; D not certain. Trimming took 6 bases from V and 7 from J, leaving 7 bases between them. Germline CDR1 is SEHNR and CDR2 is FQNEAQ (reference sequence). The CDR3 contains 12 residues. CDR3 bases: TGTGCCAGCAGACAGAGAAATTCACCCCTCCACTTT. It codes for CASRQRNSPLHF.

A note on this clonotype: One end of the junction does not line up with germline, which may come from a read error. The J gene is TRBJ1-1, the V gene TRBV6-5; no clear D gene. The germline V gene encodes CDR1 MNHEY and CDR2 SVGAGI. CDR3 size: 16 residues. The CDR3 DNA sequence: TGTGCCAGCGGTTACTCGAAAAGGCGGGGAACCACTGAAGCTTTCTTT. It encodes CASGYSKRRGTTEAFF.

In its sample, this clonotype was seen a few times. The rearrangement joins TRBV7-9 to TRBJ1-2; 7 bases match TRBD1. Germline V gene data show CDR1 as SEHNR and CDR2 as FQNEAQ (reference sequence). The junction had 7 bases not matched to a gene; V was cut back by 3 bases and J by 6 bases. CDR3 size: 14 residues. CDR3 sequence (DNA): TGTGCCAGCAGCTTCCGGGACAGCGAGGATGGCTACACCTTC. Protein product: CASSFRDSEDGYTF.

V gene TRBV7-9 combines with J gene TRBJ2-3, with D possibly matching TRBD2 (6 bases). Germline values: CDR1 SEHNR, CDR2 FQNEAQ (reference sequence). V dropped 5 bases and J dropped 2 bases, with 17 bases sitting between them. The CDR3 spans 16 residues. CDR3 in amino acids: CASSPVRAGPTDTQYF. The CDR3 bases are TGTGCCAGCAGCCCAGTTCGGGCGGGGCCCACAGATACGCAGTATTTT.